This T cell receptor (beta chain) was sequenced in a study of regulatory T cells in long-lasting Graves disease. Noted time point: newly diagnosed GD, antithyroid drugs for less than 3 months. The TCR library was made from RNA extracted from PBMCs. Building of the TCR beta libraries involved iRepertoire HTBI primers and Arm-PCR of CDR3 regions. TCRdb passed the multiplex PCR reads through MiXCR, listing each CDR3 protein once. The table records roughly 420,000 distinct CDR3 sequences, less than 20% of them present only once. The data were also submitted as part of a second study, on T cells in Graves' hyperthyroidism and ophthalmopathy. From that study: The study used the HTBI primer set for a first-round RT-PCR of the TCR CDR3.

The specimen was peripheral blood mononuclear cells (PBMCs), collected at new diagnosis, from a patient treated with antithyroid drugs. The TCR was taken from a woman under 30 with Graves disease.

CDR3 DNA: TGTGCCAGCAGCGTAGCTGGGGCGAGGGAGCTGTTTTTT. Translated: CASSVAGARELFF. V is TRBV9 and J is TRBJ2-2; possible D gene TRBD1, 5 bases. Germline CDR1 and CDR2: SGDLS and YYNGEE. Trimming shortened V by 0 bases and J by 9 bases, and 9 bases separated the two germline ends. The CDR3 is made up of 13 amino acids.